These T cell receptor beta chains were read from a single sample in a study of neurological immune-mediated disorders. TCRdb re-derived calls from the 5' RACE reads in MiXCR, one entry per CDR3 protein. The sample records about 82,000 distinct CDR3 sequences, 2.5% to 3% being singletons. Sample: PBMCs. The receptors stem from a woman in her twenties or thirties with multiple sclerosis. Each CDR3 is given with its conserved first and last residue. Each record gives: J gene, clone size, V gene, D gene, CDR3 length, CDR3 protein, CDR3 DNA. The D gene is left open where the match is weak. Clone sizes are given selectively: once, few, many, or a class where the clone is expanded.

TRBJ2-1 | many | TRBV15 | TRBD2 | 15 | CATSRGGIAGDEQFF | TGTGCCACCAGCAGAGGGGGGATAGCGGGAGATGAGCAGTTCTTC
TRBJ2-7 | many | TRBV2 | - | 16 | CASSDLSTGRSYEQYF | TGTGCCAGCAGTGATTTAAGCACAGGGAGATCCTACGAGCAGTACTTC
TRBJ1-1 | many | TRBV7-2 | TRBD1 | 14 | CASSLAAGGTEAFF | TGTGCCAGCAGCTTAGCGGCAGGGGGCACTGAAGCTTTCTTT
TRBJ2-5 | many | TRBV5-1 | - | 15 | CASSPGTAPRETQYF | TGCGCCAGCAGCCCAGGGACGGCGCCCCGGGAGACCCAGTACTTC
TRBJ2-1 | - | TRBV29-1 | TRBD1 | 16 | CSVEDLTGISYNEQFF | TGCAGCGTTGAAGACCTGACAGGGATCTCCTACAATGAGCAGTTCTTC
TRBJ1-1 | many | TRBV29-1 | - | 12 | CSVERGAAEAFF | TGCAGCGTTGAAAGGGGGGCAGCTGAAGCTTTCTTT
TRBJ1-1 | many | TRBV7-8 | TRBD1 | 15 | CASSPRQGASTEAFF | TGTGCCAGCAGCCCTCGACAGGGAGCGAGCACTGAAGCTTTCTTT
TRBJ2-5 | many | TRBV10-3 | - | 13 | CAISETGRETQYF | TGTGCCATCAGTGAGACAGGGAGAGAGACCCAGTACTTC
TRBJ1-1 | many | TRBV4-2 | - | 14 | CASSQGGAGTEAFF | TGTGCCAGCAGCCAAGGGGGCGCGGGCACTGAAGCTTTCTTT
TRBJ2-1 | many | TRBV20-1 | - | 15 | CSARNLISSYNEQFF | TGCAGTGCTAGAAACTTGATCAGCTCCTACAATGAGCAGTTCTTC
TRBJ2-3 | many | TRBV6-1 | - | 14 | CASSGARGPDTQYF | TGTGCCAGCAGCGGGGCGAGGGGACCAGATACGCAGTATTTT
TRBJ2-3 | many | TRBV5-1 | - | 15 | CASSFTVASTDTQYF | TGCGCCAGCAGCTTTACGGTAGCTAGCACAGATACGCAGTATTTT